Given below is one TCR beta chain in context. The germline V gene encodes CDR1 SGHRS and CDR2 YFSETQ. Unmatched junction bases numbered 12, after V lost 4 bases and J lost 5 bases. The CDR3 is 16 residues long. This entry comes from a study of regulatory T cells in long-lasting Graves disease. Arm-PCR of CDR3 regions and iRepertoire HTBI primers were used to build TCR beta libraries. TCRdb re-called the multiplex PCR reads with MiXCR, one entry per CDR3 protein. The table records 400,000 to 500,000 distinct CDR3 sequences, less than 25% of them present only once. The time point is: persistent/refractory GD, antithyroid drugs over 5 years with positive TRAb. Preparation of the TCR library used RNA extracted from PBMCs.

This receptor was identified in a female donor with Graves disease. The rearrangement uses TRBV5-1 and TRBJ2-5; 9 bases align to TRBD1. The sample consisted of peripheral blood mononuclear cells (PBMCs), taken when the disease was refractory, from a patient treated with antithyroid drugs. CDR3 sequence: CASSATGDRVSETQYF. The DNA for the CDR3 is TGCGCCAGCAGCGCAACCGGGGACAGGGTTAGCGAGACCCAGTACTTC.